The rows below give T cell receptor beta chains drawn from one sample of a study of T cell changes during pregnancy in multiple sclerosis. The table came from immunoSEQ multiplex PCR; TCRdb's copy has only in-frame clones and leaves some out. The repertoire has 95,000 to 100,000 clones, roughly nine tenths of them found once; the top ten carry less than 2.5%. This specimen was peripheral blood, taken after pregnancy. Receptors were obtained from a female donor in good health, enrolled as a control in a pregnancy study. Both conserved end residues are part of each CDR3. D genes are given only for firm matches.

cdr3_aa: CASGSWLADYNEQFF
cdr3_nt: TGTGCCAGCGGGTCGTGGCTAGCGGACTACAATGAGCAGTTCTTC
j_call: TRBJ2-1
d_call: TRBD2
v_call: TRBV7-8

cdr3_aa: CASSSSGPADEQFF
cdr3_nt: TGTGCCAGCAGCTCTAGCGGGCCAGCAGATGAGCAGTTCTTC
j_call: TRBJ2-1
d_call: TRBD2
v_call: TRBV5-5

cdr3_aa: CASSLGAGFVGNTEAFF
cdr3_nt: TGCGCCAGCAGCTTGGGGGCAGGGTTTGTAGGGAACACTGAAGCTTTCTTT
j_call: TRBJ1-1
d_call: .
v_call: TRBV5-1

cdr3_aa: CARTREGQHNEQFF
cdr3_nt: TGTGCCCGTACGCGGGAGGGCCAACACAATGAGCAGTTCTTC
j_call: TRBJ2-1
d_call: TRBD2
v_call: TRBV2

cdr3_aa: CASSADRHSGNTIYF
cdr3_nt: TGTGCCAGCAGTGCTGACAGGCACTCTGGAAACACCATATATTTT
j_call: TRBJ1-3
d_call: .
v_call: TRBV28

cdr3_aa: CASSLGAGVYYNEQFF
cdr3_nt: TGTGCCAGCAGCTTAGGGGCGGGGGTTTACTACAATGAGCAGTTCTTC
j_call: TRBJ2-1
d_call: TRBD2
v_call: TRBV11-2

cdr3_aa: CASTLRTGGFSSYEQYF
cdr3_nt: TGTGCCAGCACCCTCCGGACAGGGGGCTTCAGCTCCTACGAGCAGTACTTC
j_call: TRBJ2-7
d_call: TRBD1
v_call: TRBV13

cdr3_aa: CASSVGTGSFGYTF
cdr3_nt: TGTGCCAGCAGCGTCGGGACAGGGAGTTTTGGCTACACCTTC
j_call: TRBJ1-2
d_call: TRBD1
v_call: TRBV9

cdr3_aa: CATGASGNNEQYF
cdr3_nt: TGTGCCACTGGGGCTAGCGGGAACAACGAGCAGTACTTC
j_call: TRBJ2-7
d_call: TRBD2
v_call: TRBV19

cdr3_aa: CASTVHQGTQYF
cdr3_nt: TGTGCCAGCACCGTTCACCAGGGGACCCAGTACTTC
j_call: TRBJ2-5
d_call: .
v_call: TRBV7-2

cdr3_aa: CASSFSGVGQYF
cdr3_nt: TGTGCCAGTAGTTTTAGCGGGGTTGGGCAGTATTTT
j_call: TRBJ2-3
d_call: TRBD2
v_call: TRBV19